This T cell receptor beta chain was identified during a study of T cells in Graves' hyperthyroidism and ophthalmopathy. From RNA transcripts, TCR beta CDR3 regions were amplified. Primed by the HTBI set, a first-round RT-PCR was run on the TCR CDR3. TCRdb re-called the multiplex PCR reads with MiXCR, one entry per CDR3 protein. The top ten clones hold roughly 8.2% of a sample with roughly 290,000 distinct CDR3 sequences, roughly an eighth of them seen once. A few counts support this clonotype. Patients aged 18 to 65 had newly diagnosed hyperthyroidism of under 2 months' duration. Uncontrolled infection, other autoimmune disease, pregnancy or lactation disqualified patients from enrolment. Germline lookup yields CDR1 MNHEY and CDR2 SVGAGI. CDR3 length equals 14 residues. Germline trimming cut 2 bases from V and 8 bases from J; bases unmatched to any gene: 5.

Sequencing used blood. The J gene is TRBJ2-1, the V gene TRBV6-5, with 8 bases lining up with TRBD2. This TCR was sampled from a middle-aged woman with Graves' hyperthyroidism. This chain's CDR3 is CASSYGREGDEQFF. In DNA form, the CDR3 reads TGTGCCAGCAGTTACGGTCGGGAGGGCGATGAGCAGTTCTTC.